These 27 T cell receptor beta chains were all obtained from the same sample, sequenced in a study of metastatic and nonmetastatic thyroid tumors. Via MiXCR, TCRdb re-called the PCR reads. In the table there are about 39,000 clones, approximately 17% of which are singletons. Before thyroid surgery, none of the patients had received any treatment. The sequencing input was tumor tissue. All receptors come from a female donor with papillary thyroid cancer or a benign thyroid nodule (not recorded which). Some clones in this sample may be carry-over from other donors' samples.

This clone was picked up many times. The gene calls are TRBV2 and TRBJ2-5; 7 nucleotides agree with TRBD1. Germline assignment: CDR1 SNHLY and CDR2 FYNNEI. The CDR3 totals 14 residues. V was clipped by 10 bases and J by 2 bases; unmatched bases: 10. The CDR3 loop is CATEGQEKQETQYF. DNA of the CDR3: TGTGCCACCGAAGGACAGGAGAAGCAAGAGACCCAGTACTTC.

This chain connects TRBV5-1 to TRBJ2-5, with D perhaps given as TRBD1 or TRBD2 (5 bases each). This CDR3 spans 16 amino acids. V was cut by 4 bases and J by 0 bases, with 16 bases left in between. Germline CDR1 and CDR2: SGHRS and YFSETQ. The CDR3 DNA is TGCGCCAGCAGCGGCTTCGGGACGTGGGACCAAGAGACCCAGTACTTC. Translation: CASSGFGTWDQETQYF.

This clone was counted many times. The gene calls are TRBV2 and TRBJ1-2; D remains unclear. Trimming shortened V by 5 bases and J by 1 base, and 5 bases separated the two germline ends. CDR1 SNHLY and CDR2 FYNNEI come from the germline V gene. This CDR3 is built from 12 residues. This chain's CDR3 is CASSRHNYGYTF. In DNA form, the CDR3 reads TGTGCCAGCAGTCGCCATAACTATGGCTACACCTTC.

The chain links TRBV7-9 to TRBJ2-1, with a possible D match to TRBD1 (6 bases). V shed 1 base and J shed 5 bases, with 9 bases lying between them. CDR1 is SEHNR, CDR2 FQNEAQ, per germline (reference sequence). The CDR3 consists of 14 residues. CDR3 in amino acids: CASSLGTVDNEQFF. The CDR3 DNA reads as TGTGCCAGCAGCTTAGGGACAGTAGACAATGAGCAGTTCTTC.

Comment on this clone: A much larger clone lies one base from this, so it may be a read error. DNA of the CDR3: TGTGCCAGCGGACAGGTGAACACTGAAGCTTTCTTT. Its protein product is CASGQVNTEAFF. The gene calls are TRBV5-4 and TRBJ1-1; 7 bases are shared with TRBD1. V shed 7 bases and J 0 bases; nucleotides not matched to a gene: 0. The CDR3 runs 12 residues. Germline V gene sequence: CDR1 SGHNT, CDR2 YYREEE (reference sequence).

The chain carries TRBV20-1 and TRBJ2-7; TRBD2 might be the D (5 bases). V was cut by 5 bases and J by 0 bases, with 11 bases left in between. The CDR3 loop spans 13 amino acids. The germline V gene encodes CDR1 DFQATT and CDR2 SNEGSKA (reference sequence). The CDR3 DNA follows: TGCAGTGCTTCAAGCGGTGACTCCTACGAGCAGTACTTC. This translates into CSASSGDSYEQYF.

There are many counts of this clone. V usage is TRBV11-3 and J usage is TRBJ2-1, with a weak D call TRBD2 (6 bases). Trimming took off 4 bases at V and 4 bases at J, with 17 bases between the two ends. CDR1 SGHNT and CDR2 YENEEA come from the germline V gene. The CDR3 runs 16 residues. CDR3 amino acids: CASSSDLTRYYNEQFF. CDR3 sequence (DNA): TGTGCCAGCAGCTCAGACCTGACTAGATATTACAATGAGCAGTTCTTC.

With regard to this clone: This may be a read error, as it is one base from a much larger clone. This rearrangement joins TRBV24-1 to TRBJ2-4; possibly TRBD2 for D (6 bases). This CDR3 contains 14 residues. Germline CDR1 and CDR2: KGHDR and SFDVKD. V was shortened by 5 bases and J by 8 bases, with 15 bases between the two germline ends. In DNA, the CDR3 is TGTGCCACCAGTGGAGACGAGGGCGGGGACATTCAGTACTTC. It codes for CATSGDEGGDIQYF.

The rearrangement joins TRBV24-1 to TRBJ1-5; the match to TRBD1 covers 10 bases. The CDR3 covers 16 residues. After removal of 4 bases from V and 5 bases from J, the junction contained 7 bases not matched to a gene. Germline V gene lookup returns CDR1 KGHDR and CDR2 SFDVKD. The CDR3 nucleotides are TGTGCCACCAGTGAAGAAGGGACAGGGGTACATCAGCCCCAGCATTTT. It specifies CATSEEGTGVHQPQHF.

This chain joins TRBV6-1 and TRBJ2-3; D perhaps matches TRBD2 (7 bases). Germline V gene data show CDR1 as MNHNS and CDR2 as SASEGT. The CDR3 contains 16 residues. V was clipped by 2 bases and J by 1 base, with 13 bases between them. The CDR3 loop reads CASSEFRGAGTDTQYF. The CDR3 nucleotides are TGTGCCAGCAGTGAATTTCGGGGGGCCGGCACAGATACGCAGTATTTT.

This clone has at least ten counts. This chain connects TRBV6-1 to TRBJ2-2; TRBD1 matches 11 bases. The germline V gene has CDR1 MNHNS and CDR2 SASEGT. The CDR3 covers 15 residues. After removal of 6 bases from V and 5 bases from J, the junction contained 5 bases not matched to a gene. The CDR3 sequence is CASRRGTGGTGELFF. CDR3 nucleotides: TGTGCCAGCAGGAGAGGGACAGGGGGTACCGGGGAGCTGTTTTTT.

In its sample, this clone was seen a few times. The V gene is TRBV25-1, the J gene TRBJ1-6; the D is unclear. Germline CDR1 is MGHDK and CDR2 is SYGVNS. Trimming left V 6 bases short and J 6 bases short, with 9 bases between. This CDR3 has 13 residues. CDR3 coding DNA: TGTGCCAGCAGGTTAGGCACTAATTCACCCCTCCACTTT. This codes for CASRLGTNSPLHF.

In its sample, this clone was seen a few times. The rearrangement uses TRBV18 and TRBJ1-1; D gene unclear. Trimming cost V 2 bases and J 1 base, with 5 bases left between them. Germline loops: CDR1 KGHSH, CDR2 LQKENI. The length of the CDR3 is 13 residues. Here the CDR3 DNA reads TGTGCCAGCTCACCAATGGCGAACACTGAAGCTTTCTTT. Encoded protein: CASSPMANTEAFF.

This clone showed up many times. The rearrangement links TRBV19 to TRBJ2-7; 8 bases are a match to TRBD2. From germline, CDR1 is LNHDA and CDR2 SQIVND (reference sequence). The J segment lost 3 bases and the V segment lost 6 bases, leaving 16 bases of the junction unmatched. This CDR3 region has 17 residues. In nucleotides, the CDR3 is TGTGCCAGTAGGCCCAGCGGGAGAACTAAAGGAATCTACGAGCAGTACTTC. This translates into CASRPSGRTKGIYEQYF.

This clone was counted only a few times. A much bigger clone sits one base away, suggesting this may be a read error. The chain links TRBV11-2 to TRBJ2-3; 8 positions match TRBD2. This CDR3 comprises 15 residues. The V gene's germline CDR1 is SGHAT and CDR2 FQNNGV. V lost 5 bases, J lost 2 bases, and 6 bases stayed unmatched. CDR3 DNA sequence: TGTGCCAGCAGCCCCCGGACTAGCTCCACAGATACGCAGTATTTT. As protein: CASSPRTSSTDTQYF.

Only one count was recorded for this clone. The chain uses TRBV20-1 and TRBJ1-5; D is unclear. The V and J ends lost 0 bases and 4 bases respectively, with 7 bases between them. Germline-derived CDR1 and CDR2 are DFQATT and SNEGSKA (reference sequence). This CDR3 spans 13 amino acids. The CDR3: CSAREVPNQPQHF. The CDR3 coding sequence is TGCAGTGCTAGAGAGGTACCGAATCAGCCCCAGCATTTT.

This clone has only a few counts. One junction end does not reproduce the germline sequence, and a read error may be involved. V usage is TRBV6-1 and J usage is TRBJ1-2, with D hard to call. Per the germline V gene, CDR1 is MNHNS and CDR2 is SASEGT. The CDR3 extends over 12 amino acids. The CDR3 DNA is TGTGCCAGCATCAGTATTAACTATGGCCACACCTTC. Residues: CASISINYGHTF.

The sample holds many counts of this clone. The chain is built from TRBV4-1 and TRBJ2-1, with D tentatively TRBD2 (6 bases). Per germline, CDR1 MGHRA and CDR2 YSYEKL. Trimming stripped 3 bases from V and 3 bases from J, with 15 bases between. The CDR3 has 16 amino acids. CDR3 loop: CASSQGGFGVYNEQFF. DNA of the CDR3: TGCGCCAGCAGCCAGGGAGGTTTTGGGGTCTACAATGAGCAGTTCTTC.

This clone came up many times. The J gene is TRBJ2-5, the V gene TRBV7-3; 7 bases agree with TRBD1. Germline trimming cut 9 bases from V and 1 base from J; bases unmatched to any gene: 11. Germline V gene sequence: CDR1 SGHTA, CDR2 FQGTGA. This CDR3 has 15 amino acids. CDR3 in DNA: TGTGCCAGTAAGAAACAGGGGACCCTCCAAGAGACCCAGTACTTC. Protein: CASKKQGTLQETQYF.

The table lists this clone with a few counts. The J gene is TRBJ2-7, the V gene TRBV27; 12 bases align to TRBD2. CDR3 size: 16 residues. CDR1 MNHEY and CDR2 SMNVEV come from the germline V gene (reference sequence). Unmatched junction bases numbered 7, after V lost 1 base and J lost 6 bases. The CDR3 DNA reads as TGTGCCAGCAGTTTATTAGGACTAGCGGGAAATTCCGAGCAGTACTTC. Translated, it gives CASSLLGLAGNSEQYF.

J is TRBJ1-6 and V is TRBV6-1; D ambiguous. This CDR3 is built from 17 residues. Germline V CDR1 and CDR2: MNHNS, SASEGT. Trimming removed 4 bases at V and 8 bases at J, with 21 bases between. CDR3 nucleotides: TGTGCCAGCAGTGTCGTGACGCTTTTTTTGAGTGATTCACCCCTCCACTTT. Amino acid sequence: CASSVVTLFLSDSPLHF.

This clone was detected a few times. Its ends do not fully match the called genes, so a read error is possible. The rearrangement links TRBV6-5 to TRBJ1-5; D is uncertain. Germline V CDR1 and CDR2: MNHEY, SVGAGI. There are 14 residues in the CDR3. The CDR3 reads CAGSYVGQNQPKHF. The CDR3 region has the DNA TGTGCCGGCAGCTACGTTGGGCAGAATCAGCCCAAGCATTTT.

This chain joins TRBV4-1 and TRBJ2-7; D remains ambiguous. The V gene's germline CDR1 is MGHRA and CDR2 YSYEKL. The CDR3 sequence is 14 residues long. Trimming took 2 bases from V and 9 from J, leaving 17 bases between them. DNA of the CDR3: TGCGCCAGCAGCCAATCCGCTTCAGTCTTGCGGCAGTACTTC. The encoded protein is CASSQSASVLRQYF.

This clone was counted ten times or more. The rearrangement links TRBV10-3 to TRBJ1-5; D may be TRBD1 (5 bases). CDR1 and CDR2 from the germline V gene are ENHRY and SYGVKD. V lost 1 base and J 0 bases, leaving 13 bases between the germline ends. This CDR3 comprises 17 residues. The CDR3: CAISEYSGVYSNQPQHF. CDR3 coding DNA: TGTGCCATCAGTGAGTATTCGGGGGTTTATAGCAATCAGCCCCAGCATTTT.

This clone was counted at least ten times. This chain links TRBV11-2 with TRBJ2-5; D is perhaps TRBD1 (5 bases). In germline, CDR1 is SGHAT, CDR2 FQNNGV. This CDR3 comprises 15 residues. Deletions cut 5 bases from V and 1 base from J, with 14 bases between. Here the CDR3 reads CASSGTGRSQETQYF. In DNA form, the CDR3 reads TGTGCCAGCAGCGGAACAGGACGGAGCCAAGAGACCCAGTACTTC.

This clone was counted many times. The rearrangement joins TRBV20-1 to TRBJ2-1; D might be TRBD1 or TRBD2, each matching 6 bases. The CDR3 runs 12 residues. V was cut by 6 bases and J by 4 bases, with 10 bases left in between. Germline assignment: CDR1 DFQATT and CDR2 SNEGSKA (reference sequence). As DNA, the CDR3 is TGCAGTGCCAAAGGGGGGTACAATGAGCAGTTCTTC. Encoded protein: CSAKGGYNEQFF.

The sample holds many counts of this clone. The chain couples TRBV10-2 to TRBJ2-1; D not certain. The V and J ends lost 8 bases and 7 bases respectively, with 12 bases between them. Germline lookup yields CDR1 WSHSY and CDR2 SAAADI. This CDR3 has 12 residues. The DNA of the CDR3 is TGCGCCAGCTCTGGTTATGGGAATGAGCAGTTCTTC. This sequence encodes CASSGYGNEQFF.